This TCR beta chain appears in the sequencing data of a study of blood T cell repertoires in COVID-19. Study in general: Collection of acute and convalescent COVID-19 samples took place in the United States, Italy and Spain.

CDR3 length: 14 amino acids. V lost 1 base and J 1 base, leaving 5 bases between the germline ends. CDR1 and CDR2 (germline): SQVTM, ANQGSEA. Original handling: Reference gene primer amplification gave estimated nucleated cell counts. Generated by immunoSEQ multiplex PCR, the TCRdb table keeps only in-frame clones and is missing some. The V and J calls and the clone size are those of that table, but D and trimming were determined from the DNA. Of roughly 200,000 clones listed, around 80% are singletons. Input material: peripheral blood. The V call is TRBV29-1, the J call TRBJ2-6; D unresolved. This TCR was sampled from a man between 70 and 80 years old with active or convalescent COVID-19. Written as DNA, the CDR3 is TGCAGCGTTGAAGCGGTGTCTGGGGCCAACGTCCTGACTTTC. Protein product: CSVEAVSGANVLTF.